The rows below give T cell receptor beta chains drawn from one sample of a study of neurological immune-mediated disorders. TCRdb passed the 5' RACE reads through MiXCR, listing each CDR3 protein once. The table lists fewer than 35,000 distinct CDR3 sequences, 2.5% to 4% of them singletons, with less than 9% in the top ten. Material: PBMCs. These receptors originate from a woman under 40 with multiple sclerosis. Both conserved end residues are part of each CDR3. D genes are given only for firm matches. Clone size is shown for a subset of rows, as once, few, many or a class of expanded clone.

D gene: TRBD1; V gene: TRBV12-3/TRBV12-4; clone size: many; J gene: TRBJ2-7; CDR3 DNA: TGTGCCAGCAGTTTACTAGGGGGCGGGTACGAGCAGTACTTC; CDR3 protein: CASSLLGGGYEQYF
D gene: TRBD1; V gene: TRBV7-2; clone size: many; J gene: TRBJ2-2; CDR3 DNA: TGTGCCAGCAGCTTTCGGACAGGGCCCGGGGAGCTGTTTTTT; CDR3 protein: CASSFRTGPGELFF
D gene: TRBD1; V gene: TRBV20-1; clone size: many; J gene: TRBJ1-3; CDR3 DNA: TGCAGTGCTAGAGGTCTCACAGGGGCTCTCGGAAACACCATATATTTT; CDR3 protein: CSARGLTGALGNTIYF
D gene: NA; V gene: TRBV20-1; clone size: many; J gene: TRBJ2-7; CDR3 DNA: TGCAGTGCTAGGGCCTTGACAGGATTGGGTTACGAGCAGTACTTC; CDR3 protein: CSARALTGLGYEQYF
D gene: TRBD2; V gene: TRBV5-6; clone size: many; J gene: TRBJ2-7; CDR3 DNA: TGTGCCGGATCTACTAGCGATTATACCTACGAGCAGTACTTC; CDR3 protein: CAGSTSDYTYEQYF
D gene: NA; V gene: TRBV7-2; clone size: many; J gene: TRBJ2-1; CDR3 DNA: TGTGCCAGCAGCCCCGGGGGTAGTGAGCAGTTCTTC; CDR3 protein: CASSPGGSEQFF
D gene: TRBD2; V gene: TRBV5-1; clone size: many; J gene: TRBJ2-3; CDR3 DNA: TGCGCCAGCAGCCGACTAGCGGGAGCGGGGGATACGCAGTATTTT; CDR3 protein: CASSRLAGAGDTQYF
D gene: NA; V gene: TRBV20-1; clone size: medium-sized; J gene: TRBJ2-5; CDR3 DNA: TGCAGTGCTCCCCTATCCGGGGGACTTGGGGAGACCCAGTACTTC; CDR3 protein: CSAPLSGGLGETQYF
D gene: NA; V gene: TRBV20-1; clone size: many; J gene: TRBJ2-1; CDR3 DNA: TGCAGTGCTAGTCGGGGGAATGAGCAGTTCTTC; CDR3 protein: CSASRGNEQFF
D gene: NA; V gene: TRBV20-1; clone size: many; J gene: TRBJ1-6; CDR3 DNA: TGCAGTGCAATCGGACAGACTTCTGATTCACCCCTCAACTTT; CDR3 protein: CSAIGQTSDSPLNF
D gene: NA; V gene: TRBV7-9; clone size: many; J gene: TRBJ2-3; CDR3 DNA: TGTGCCAGCATCCCCGGAGGGGTCGAGGCAGATACGCAGTATTTT; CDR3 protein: CASIPGGVEADTQYF
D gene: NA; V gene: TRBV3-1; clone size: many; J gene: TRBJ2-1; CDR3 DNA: TGTGCCAGCAGTCCGGTCACTTTTGCCTACAATGAGCAGTTCTTC; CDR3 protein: CASSPVTFAYNEQFF
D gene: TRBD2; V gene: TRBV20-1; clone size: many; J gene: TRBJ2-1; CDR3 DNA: TGCAGTGCTTACGCTAGCGGGAGAAGGAATGAGCAGTTCTTC; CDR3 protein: CSAYASGRRNEQFF
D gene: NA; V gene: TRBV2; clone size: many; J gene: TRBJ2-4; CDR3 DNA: TGTGCCAGCAGTGATCCCGATGAGGGGGACAACATTCAGTACTTC; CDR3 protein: CASSDPDEGDNIQYF
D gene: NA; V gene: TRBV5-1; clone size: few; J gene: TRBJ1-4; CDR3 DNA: TGCGCCAGCAGCTTGGGTAGCCCAAGTGAAAAACTGTTTTTT; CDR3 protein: CASSLGSPSEKLFF
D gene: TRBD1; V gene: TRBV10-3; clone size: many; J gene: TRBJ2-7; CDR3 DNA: TGTGCCATCAGTGATTTAGACAGGGGGCGCAAGGCCGAGCAGTACTTC; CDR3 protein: CAISDLDRGRKAEQYF
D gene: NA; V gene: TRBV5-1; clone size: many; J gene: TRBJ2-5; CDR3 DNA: TGCGCCAGCAGCCTGGGGGCAGGGATACGAGAGACCCAGTACTTC; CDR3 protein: CASSLGAGIRETQYF
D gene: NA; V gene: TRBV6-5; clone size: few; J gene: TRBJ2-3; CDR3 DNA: TGTGCCAGCGCGGGCAGGGGAGGAGATACGCAGTATTTT; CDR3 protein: CASAGRGGDTQYF
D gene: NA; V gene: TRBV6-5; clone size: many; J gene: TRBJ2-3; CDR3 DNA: TGTGCCAGCAGTTACAGTCGGGACGGGCTTCTTGCTACGAATACGCAGTATTTT; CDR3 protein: CASSYSRDGLLATNTQYF
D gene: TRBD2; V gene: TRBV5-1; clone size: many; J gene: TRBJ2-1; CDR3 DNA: TGCGCCAGCAGCACCGGGACTAGCTACAATGAGCAGTTCTTC; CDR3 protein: CASSTGTSYNEQFF
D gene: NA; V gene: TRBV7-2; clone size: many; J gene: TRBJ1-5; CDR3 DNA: TGTGCCAGCAGCCCTGACAGGTATCAGCCCCAGCATTTT; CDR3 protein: CASSPDRYQPQHF
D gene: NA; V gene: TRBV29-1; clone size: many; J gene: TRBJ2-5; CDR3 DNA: TGCAGCGTTGATGGGCTAACCCAAGAGACCCAGTACTTC; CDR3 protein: CSVDGLTQETQYF
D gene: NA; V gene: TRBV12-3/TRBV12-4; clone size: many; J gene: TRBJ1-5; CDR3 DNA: TGTGCCAGCAGTTTCATAGGTCAGCCCCAGAATTTT; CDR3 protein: CASSFIGQPQNF
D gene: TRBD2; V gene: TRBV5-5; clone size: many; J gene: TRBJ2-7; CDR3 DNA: TGTGCCAGCAGACCGGGACTAGCTCTGCCCTACGAGCAGTACTTC; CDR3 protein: CASRPGLALPYEQYF
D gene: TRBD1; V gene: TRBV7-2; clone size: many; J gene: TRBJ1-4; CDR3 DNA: TGTGCCAGCAGAGCCGGGACAGGGGATGAAAAACTGTTTTTT; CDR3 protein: CASRAGTGDEKLFF
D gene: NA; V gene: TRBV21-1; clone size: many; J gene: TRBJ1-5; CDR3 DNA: TGTGCCAGCAAGACAGGGGCCCCGATTTATAGCAATCAGCCCCAGAATTTT; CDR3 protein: CASKTGAPIYSNQPQNF
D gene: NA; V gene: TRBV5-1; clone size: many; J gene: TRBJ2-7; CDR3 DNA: TGCGCCAGCAGCTTAAATTGGGTTTTGGACGAGCAGTACTTC; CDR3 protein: CASSLNWVLDEQYF
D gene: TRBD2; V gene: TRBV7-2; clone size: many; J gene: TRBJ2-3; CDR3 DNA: TGTGCCAGCAGCCTCCAGGGCGGGAGGGCCGGAGATACGCAGTATTTT; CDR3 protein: CASSLQGGRAGDTQYF
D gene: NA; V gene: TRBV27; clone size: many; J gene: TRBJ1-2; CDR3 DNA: TGTGCCAGCAGTCCCCGGGAGCGGGGGGTATTCGGCTACACCTTC; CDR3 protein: CASSPRERGVFGYTF
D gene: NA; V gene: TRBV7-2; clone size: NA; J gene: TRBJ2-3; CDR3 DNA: TGTGCCAGCAGGGGGCTCCGCACAGATACGCAGTATTTT; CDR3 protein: CASRGLRTDTQYF
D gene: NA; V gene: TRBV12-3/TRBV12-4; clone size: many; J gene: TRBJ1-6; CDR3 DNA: TGTGCCAGCAGTTTATTCGGGAATTCACCCCTCAACTTT; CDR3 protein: CASSLFGNSPLNF
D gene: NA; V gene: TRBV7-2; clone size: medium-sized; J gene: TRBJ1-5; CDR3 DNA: TGTGCCAGCAGCTTAGAGAGAAATAGCAATCAGCCCCAGCATTTT; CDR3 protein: CASSLERNSNQPQHF
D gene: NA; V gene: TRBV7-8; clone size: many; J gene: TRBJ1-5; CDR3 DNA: TGTGCCAGCAGCTTGAATTCCGCAGGGAATCAGCCCCAGAATTTT; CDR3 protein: CASSLNSAGNQPQNF
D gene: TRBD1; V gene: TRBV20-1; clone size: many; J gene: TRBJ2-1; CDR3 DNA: TGCAGTGCTCTCACGGCACAGGGGGCACTAAATGAGCAGTTCTTC; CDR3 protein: CSALTAQGALNEQFF
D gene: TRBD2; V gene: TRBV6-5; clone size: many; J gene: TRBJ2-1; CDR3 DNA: TGTGCCAGCAGCCCATTACCGGGACTAGGGAACTACAATGAGCAGTTCTTC; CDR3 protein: CASSPLPGLGNYNEQFF
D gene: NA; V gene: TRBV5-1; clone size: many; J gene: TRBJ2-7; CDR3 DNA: TGCGCCAGCAGCTTGGAACGGTCCGAGCAGTACTTC; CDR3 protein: CASSLERSEQYF